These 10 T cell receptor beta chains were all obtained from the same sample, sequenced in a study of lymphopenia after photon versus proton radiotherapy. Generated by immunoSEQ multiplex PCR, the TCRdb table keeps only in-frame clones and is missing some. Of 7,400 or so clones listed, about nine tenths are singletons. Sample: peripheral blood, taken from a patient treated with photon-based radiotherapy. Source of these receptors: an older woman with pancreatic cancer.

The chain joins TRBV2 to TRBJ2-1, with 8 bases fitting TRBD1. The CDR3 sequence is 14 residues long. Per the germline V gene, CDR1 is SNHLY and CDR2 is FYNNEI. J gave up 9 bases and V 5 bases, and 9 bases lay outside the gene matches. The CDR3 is CASSTGQGKVEQFF. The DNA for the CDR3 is TGTGCCAGCAGTACAGGACAGGGTAAAGTTGAGCAGTTCTTC.

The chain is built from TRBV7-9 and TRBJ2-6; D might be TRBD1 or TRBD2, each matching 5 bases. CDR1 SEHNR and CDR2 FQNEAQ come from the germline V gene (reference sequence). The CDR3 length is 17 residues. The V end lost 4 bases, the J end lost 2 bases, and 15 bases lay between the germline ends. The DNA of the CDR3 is TGTGCCAGCAGCTCCCGTGGGGGAATCACTGGGGCCAACGTCCTGACTTTC. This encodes CASSSRGGITGANVLTF.

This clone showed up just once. The CDR3 DNA reads as TGTGCCAGCAGCTCAAACGGGGCTAGCGGGACGCTATTGTACTTC. It encodes CASSSNGASGTLLYF. The genes are TRBV28 and TRBJ2-7; 9 nucleotides align to TRBD2. This CDR3 is 15 amino acids long. Germline CDR1 reads MDHEN; CDR2 reads SYDVKM. The J segment lost 12 bases and the V segment lost 6 bases, leaving 18 bases of the junction unmatched.

DNA for the CDR3: TGTGCCAGCAGTAAAACTAGCGGGGTTGACAATGAGCAGTTCTTC. This sequence encodes CASSKTSGVDNEQFF. The chain has TRBV6-1 and TRBJ2-1; TRBD2 matches at 10 bases. The V segment lost 5 bases and the J segment 5 bases; nucleotides outside the gene matches: 6. Per germline, CDR1 MNHNS and CDR2 SASEGT. The CDR3 is made up of 15 amino acids.

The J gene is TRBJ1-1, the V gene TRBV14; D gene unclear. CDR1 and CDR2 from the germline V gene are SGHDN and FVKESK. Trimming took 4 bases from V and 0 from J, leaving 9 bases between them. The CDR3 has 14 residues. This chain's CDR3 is CASSPPLLNTEAFF. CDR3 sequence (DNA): TGTGCCAGCAGCCCACCTCTGTTGAACACTGAAGCTTTCTTT. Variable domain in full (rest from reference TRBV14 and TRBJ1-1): EAGVTQFPSHSVIEKGQTVTLRCDPISGHDNLYWYRRVMGKEIKFLLHFVKESKQDESGMPNNRFLAERTGGTYSTLKVQPAELEDSGVYFCASSPPLLNTEAFFGQGTRLTVV.

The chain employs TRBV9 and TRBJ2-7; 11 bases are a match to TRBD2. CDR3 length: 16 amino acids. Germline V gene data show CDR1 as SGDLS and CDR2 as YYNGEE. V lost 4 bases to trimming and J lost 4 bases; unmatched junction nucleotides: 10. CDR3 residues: CASSPTGTSGLYEQYF. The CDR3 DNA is TGTGCCAGCAGCCCCACCGGGACTAGCGGCCTATACGAGCAGTACTTC. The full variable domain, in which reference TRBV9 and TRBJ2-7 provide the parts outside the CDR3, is DSGVTQTPKHLITATGQRVTLRCSPRSGDLSVYWYQQSLDQGLQFLIQYYNGEERAKGNILERFSAQQFPDLHSELNLSSLELGDSALYFCASSPTGTSGLYEQYFGPGTRLTVT.

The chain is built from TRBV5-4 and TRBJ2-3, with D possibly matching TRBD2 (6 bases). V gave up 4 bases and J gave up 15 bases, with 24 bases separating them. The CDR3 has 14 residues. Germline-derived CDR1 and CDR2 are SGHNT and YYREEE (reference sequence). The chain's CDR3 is CASSRANYRDSIYF. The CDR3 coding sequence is TGTGCCAGCAGCCGAGCAAATTACCGGGACTCTATTTATTTT.

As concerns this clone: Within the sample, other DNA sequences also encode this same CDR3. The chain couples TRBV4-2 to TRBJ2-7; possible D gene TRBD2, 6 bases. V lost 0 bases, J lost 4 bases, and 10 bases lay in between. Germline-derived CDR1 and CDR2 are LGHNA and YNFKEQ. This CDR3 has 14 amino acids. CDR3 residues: CASSQEREGYEQYF. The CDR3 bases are TGTGCCAGCAGCCAAGAGCGGGAAGGTTACGAGCAGTACTTC.

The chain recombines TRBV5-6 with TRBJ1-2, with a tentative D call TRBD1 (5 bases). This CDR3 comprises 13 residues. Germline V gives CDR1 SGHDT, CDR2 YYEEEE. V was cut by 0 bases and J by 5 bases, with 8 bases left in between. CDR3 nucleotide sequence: TGTGCCAGCAGCTTGGTCGAGGGGTATGGCTACACCTTC. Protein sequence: CASSLVEGYGYTF. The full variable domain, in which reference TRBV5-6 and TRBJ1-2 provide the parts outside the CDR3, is DAGVTQSPTHLIKTRGQQVTLRCSPKSGHDTVSWYQQALGQGPQFIFQYYEEEERQRGNFPDRFSGHQFPNYSSELNVNALLLGDSALYLCASSLVEGYGYTFGSGTRLTVV.

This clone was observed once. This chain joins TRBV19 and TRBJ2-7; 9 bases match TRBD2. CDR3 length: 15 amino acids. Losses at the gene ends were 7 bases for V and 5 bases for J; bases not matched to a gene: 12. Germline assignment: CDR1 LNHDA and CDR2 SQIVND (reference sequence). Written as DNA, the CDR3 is TGTGCCAGTACCTTAGGGGGTAGCGGGAGCGACGAGCAGTACTTC. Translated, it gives CASTLGGSGSDEQYF.